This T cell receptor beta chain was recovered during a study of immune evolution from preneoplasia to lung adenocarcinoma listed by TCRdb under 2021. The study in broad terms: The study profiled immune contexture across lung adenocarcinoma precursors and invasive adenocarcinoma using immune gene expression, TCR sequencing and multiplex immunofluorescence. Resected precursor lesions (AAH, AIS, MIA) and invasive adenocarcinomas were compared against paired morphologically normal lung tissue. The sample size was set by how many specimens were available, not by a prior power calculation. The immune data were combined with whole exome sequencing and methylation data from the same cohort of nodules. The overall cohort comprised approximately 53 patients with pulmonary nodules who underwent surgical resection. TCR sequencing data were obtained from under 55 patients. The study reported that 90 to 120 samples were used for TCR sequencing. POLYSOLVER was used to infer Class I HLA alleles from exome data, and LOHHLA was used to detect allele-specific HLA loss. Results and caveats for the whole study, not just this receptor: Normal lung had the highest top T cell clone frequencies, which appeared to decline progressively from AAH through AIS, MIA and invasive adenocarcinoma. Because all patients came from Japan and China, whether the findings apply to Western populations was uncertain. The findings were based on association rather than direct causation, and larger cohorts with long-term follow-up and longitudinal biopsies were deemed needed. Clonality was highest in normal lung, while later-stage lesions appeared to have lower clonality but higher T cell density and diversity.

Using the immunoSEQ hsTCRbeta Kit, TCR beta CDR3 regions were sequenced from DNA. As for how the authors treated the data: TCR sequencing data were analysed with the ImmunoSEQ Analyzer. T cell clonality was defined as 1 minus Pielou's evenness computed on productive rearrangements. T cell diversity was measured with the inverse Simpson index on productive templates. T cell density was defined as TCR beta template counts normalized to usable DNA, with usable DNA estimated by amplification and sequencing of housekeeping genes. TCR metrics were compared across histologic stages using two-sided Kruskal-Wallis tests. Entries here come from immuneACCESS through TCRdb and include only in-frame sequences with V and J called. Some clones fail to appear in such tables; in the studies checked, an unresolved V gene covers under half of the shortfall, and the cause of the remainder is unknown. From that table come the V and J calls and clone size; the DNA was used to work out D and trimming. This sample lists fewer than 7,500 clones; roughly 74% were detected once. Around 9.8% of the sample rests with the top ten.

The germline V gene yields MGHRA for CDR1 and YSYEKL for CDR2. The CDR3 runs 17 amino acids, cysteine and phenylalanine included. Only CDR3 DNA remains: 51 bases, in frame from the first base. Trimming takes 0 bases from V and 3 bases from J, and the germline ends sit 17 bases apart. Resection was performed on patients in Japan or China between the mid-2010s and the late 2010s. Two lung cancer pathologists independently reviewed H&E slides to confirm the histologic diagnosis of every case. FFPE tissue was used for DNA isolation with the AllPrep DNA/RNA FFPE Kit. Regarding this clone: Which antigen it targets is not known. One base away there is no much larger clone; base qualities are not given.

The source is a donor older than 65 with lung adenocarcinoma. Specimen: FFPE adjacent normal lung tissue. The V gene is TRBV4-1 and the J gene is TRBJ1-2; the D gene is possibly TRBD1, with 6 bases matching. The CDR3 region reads CASSQDEEAGAHYGYTF. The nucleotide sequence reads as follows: TGCGCCAGCAGCCAAGATGAGGAGGCGGGGGCTCACTATGGCTACACCTTC.